The 8 T cell receptor beta chains listed next were all sequenced from one sample in a study of cytomegalovirus exposure and HLA in healthy donors. Both 60 Vbeta primers and 13 Jbeta primers went into the PCR. Profiling relied on immunoSEQ multiplex PCR, and the TCRdb table lists in-frame clones only, not all of them. This sample has some 150,000 clones, with 70% to 85% found just once. Sequenced: PBMCs. Receptors were obtained from a man in his forties or fifties in good health and CMV-seronegative.

The V gene is TRBV7-2, the J gene TRBJ2-1, with a weak D call TRBD2 (6 bases). Trimming stripped 1 base from V and 2 bases from J, with 12 bases between. The CDR3 length is 16 residues. The germline V gene encodes CDR1 SGHTA and CDR2 FQGNSA. CDR3 nucleotide sequence: TGTGCCAGCAGCTTAGTGCGGGGACTGACCTACAATGAGCAGTTCTTC. Translation: CASSLVRGLTYNEQFF.

This CDR3 is CASSEPGQGYEQYF. Here the CDR3 DNA reads TGTGCCAGCAGTGAACCGGGACAGGGCTACGAGCAGTACTTC. The gene calls are TRBV2 and TRBJ2-5; 9 nucleotides line up with TRBD1. With the DNA end fitting TRBJ2-7 better, the J assignment may be wrong. CDR1 and CDR2 from the germline V gene are SNHLY and FYNNEI. This CDR3 is 14 amino acids long.

J is TRBJ2-7 and V is TRBV9; 10 bases agree with TRBD1. The CDR3 covers 15 residues. Per the germline V gene, CDR1 is SGDLS and CDR2 is YYNGEE. Unmatched junction bases numbered 10, after V lost 5 bases and J lost 5 bases. CDR3 coding DNA: TGTGCCAGCAGTGGACAGGGGGGGAGGGGGGACGAGCAGTACTTC. It encodes CASSGQGGRGDEQYF.

This chain links TRBV10-3 with TRBJ1-1, with D maybe TRBD1 (5 bases). Germline-derived CDR1 and CDR2 are ENHRY and SYGVKD. V gave up 10 bases and J gave up 1 base, with 16 bases separating them. The CDR3 totals 14 residues. The CDR3 sequence is CATLGQLGNTEAFF. In DNA form, the CDR3 reads TGTGCCACCCTAGGACAACTTGGGAACACTGAAGCTTTCTTT.

This chain uses TRBV6-5 with TRBJ1-2; D unresolved. V lost 6 bases to trimming and J lost 4 bases, with 18 bases between them. The CDR3 is 15 residues long. Germline values: CDR1 MNHEY, CDR2 SVGAGI. For the CDR3, the DNA is TGTGCCAGCAGACCGGCACCGGGAGGCTCCTATGGCTACACCTTC. Translated, it gives CASRPAPGGSYGYTF.

This chain uses TRBV27 with TRBJ2-3; 9 nucleotides line up with TRBD2. The junction had 10 bases not matched to a gene; V was cut back by 0 bases and J by 0 bases. This CDR3 is 19 amino acids long. From germline, CDR1 is MNHEY and CDR2 SMNVEV (reference sequence). CDR3 in amino acids: CASSLSRLAGVGSTDTQYF. The CDR3 DNA reads TGTGCCAGCAGTTTATCGCGTTTAGCGGGAGTAGGAAGCACAGATACGCAGTATTTT.

The genes are TRBV6-1 and TRBJ1-1; D possibly corresponds to TRBD1 (5 bases). Germline V CDR1 and CDR2: MNHNS, SASEGT. Trimming left V 2 bases short and J 0 bases short, with 7 bases between. The CDR3 is made up of 14 amino acids. The CDR3 region is CASSEKTVNTEAFF. As DNA, the CDR3 is TGTGCCAGCAGTGAAAAGACAGTGAACACTGAAGCTTTCTTT.

The chain uses TRBV28 and TRBJ2-6, with D unclear. The V and J ends lost 6 bases and 0 bases respectively, with 6 bases between them. From germline, CDR1 is MDHEN and CDR2 SYDVKM. The CDR3 has 14 residues. The CDR3: CASSRYSGANVLTF. CDR3 DNA sequence: TGTGCCAGCAGCCGTTACTCTGGGGCCAACGTCCTGACTTTC.